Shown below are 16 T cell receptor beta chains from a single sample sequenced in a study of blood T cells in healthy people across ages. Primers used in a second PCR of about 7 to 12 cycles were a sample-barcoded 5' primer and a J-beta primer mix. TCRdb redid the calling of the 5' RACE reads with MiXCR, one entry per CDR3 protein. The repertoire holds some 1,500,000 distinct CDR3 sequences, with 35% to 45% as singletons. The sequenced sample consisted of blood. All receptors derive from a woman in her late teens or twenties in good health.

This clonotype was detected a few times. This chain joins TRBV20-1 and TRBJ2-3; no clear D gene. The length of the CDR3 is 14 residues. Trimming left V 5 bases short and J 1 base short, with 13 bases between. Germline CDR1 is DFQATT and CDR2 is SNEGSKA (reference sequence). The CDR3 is CSAPRQRGTDTQYF. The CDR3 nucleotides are TGCAGTGCTCCCCGCCAGCGAGGCACAGATACGCAGTATTTT.

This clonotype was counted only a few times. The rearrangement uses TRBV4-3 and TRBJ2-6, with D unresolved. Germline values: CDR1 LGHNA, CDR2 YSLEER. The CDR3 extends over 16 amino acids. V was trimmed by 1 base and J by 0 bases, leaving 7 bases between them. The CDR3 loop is CASSQVPSSGANVLTF. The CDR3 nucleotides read TGCGCCAGCAGCCAAGTTCCAAGCTCTGGGGCCAACGTCCTGACTTTC.

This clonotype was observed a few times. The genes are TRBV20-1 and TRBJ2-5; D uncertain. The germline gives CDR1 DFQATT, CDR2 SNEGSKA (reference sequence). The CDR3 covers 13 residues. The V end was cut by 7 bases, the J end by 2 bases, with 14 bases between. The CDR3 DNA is TGCAGTGGCAGACCCCTTAGGCAAGAGACCCAGTACTTC. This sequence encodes CSGRPLRQETQYF.

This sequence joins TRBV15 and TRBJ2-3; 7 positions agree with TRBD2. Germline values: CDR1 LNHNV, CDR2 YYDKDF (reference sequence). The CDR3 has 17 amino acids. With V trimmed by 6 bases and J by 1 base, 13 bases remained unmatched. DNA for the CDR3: TGTGCCACCAGTCCTATTTATCGCGGGGGACGCACAGATACGCAGTATTTT. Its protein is CATSPIYRGGRTDTQYF.

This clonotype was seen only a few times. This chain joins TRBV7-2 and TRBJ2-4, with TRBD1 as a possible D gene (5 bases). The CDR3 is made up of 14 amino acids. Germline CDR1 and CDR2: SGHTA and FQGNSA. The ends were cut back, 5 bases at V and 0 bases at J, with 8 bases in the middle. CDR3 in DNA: TGTGCCAGCAGCCGTAGGGGAGCCAAAAACATTCAGTACTTC. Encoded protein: CASSRRGAKNIQYF.

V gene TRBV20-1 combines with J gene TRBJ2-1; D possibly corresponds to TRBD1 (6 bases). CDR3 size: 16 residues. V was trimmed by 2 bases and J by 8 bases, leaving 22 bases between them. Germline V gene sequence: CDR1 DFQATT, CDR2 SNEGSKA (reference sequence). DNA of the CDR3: TGCAGTGCTAGATTTCTAGGGGGACGAGATAGCCATGAGCAGTTCTTC. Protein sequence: CSARFLGGRDSHEQFF.

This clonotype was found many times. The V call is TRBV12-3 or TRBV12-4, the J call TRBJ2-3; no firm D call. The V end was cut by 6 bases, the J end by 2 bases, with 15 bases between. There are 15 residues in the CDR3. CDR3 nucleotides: TGTGCCAGCAGCCCTAGGATATCCCCCACAGATACGCAGTATTTT. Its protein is CASSPRISPTDTQYF.

CDR3 sequence reads: CASSLIGGFDYGYTF. The CDR3, as DNA: TGCGCCAGCAGCTTGATCGGGGGCTTTGACTATGGCTACACCTTC. This chain connects TRBV5-1 to TRBJ1-2; D is possibly TRBD1 (6 bases). This CDR3 region has 15 residues. CDR1 SGHRS and CDR2 YFSETQ come from the germline V gene. V was cut by 1 base and J by 3 bases, with 13 bases left in between.

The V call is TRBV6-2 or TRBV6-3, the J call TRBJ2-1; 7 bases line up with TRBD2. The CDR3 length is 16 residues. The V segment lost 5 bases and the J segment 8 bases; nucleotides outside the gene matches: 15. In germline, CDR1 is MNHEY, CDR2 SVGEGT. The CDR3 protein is CASSRAPAGKWYEQFF. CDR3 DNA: TGTGCCAGCAGTCGAGCCCCAGCGGGGAAGTGGTATGAGCAGTTCTTC.

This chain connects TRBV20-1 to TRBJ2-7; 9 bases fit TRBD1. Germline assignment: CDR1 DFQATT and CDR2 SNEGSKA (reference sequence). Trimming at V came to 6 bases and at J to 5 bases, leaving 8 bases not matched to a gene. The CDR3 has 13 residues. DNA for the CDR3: TGCAGTGCCCACGGACAGGGGAAGGACGAGCAGTACTTC. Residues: CSAHGQGKDEQYF.

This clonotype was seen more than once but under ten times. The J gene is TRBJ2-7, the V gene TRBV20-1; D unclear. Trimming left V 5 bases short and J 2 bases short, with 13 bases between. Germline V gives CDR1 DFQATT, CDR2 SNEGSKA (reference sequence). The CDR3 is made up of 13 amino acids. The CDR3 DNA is TGCAGTGCTGGGGATAACTACGCCTACGAGCAGTACTTC. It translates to CSAGDNYAYEQYF.

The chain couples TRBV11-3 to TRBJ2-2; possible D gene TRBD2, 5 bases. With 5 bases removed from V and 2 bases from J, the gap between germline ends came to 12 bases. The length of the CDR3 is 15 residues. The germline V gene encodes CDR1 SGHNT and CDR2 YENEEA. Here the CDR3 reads CASSPHRGNTGELFF. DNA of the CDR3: TGTGCCAGCAGCCCCCACCGGGGAAACACCGGGGAGCTGTTTTTT.

The CDR3, as DNA: TGTGCCAGCAAGTGGACTGAACATTCACCCCTCCACTTT. Encoded protein: CASKWTEHSPLHF. V usage is TRBV6-5 and J usage is TRBJ1-6, with no clear D. The V end lost 7 bases, the J end lost 8 bases, and 12 bases lay between the germline ends. The length of the CDR3 is 13 residues. Per germline, CDR1 MNHEY and CDR2 SVGAGI.

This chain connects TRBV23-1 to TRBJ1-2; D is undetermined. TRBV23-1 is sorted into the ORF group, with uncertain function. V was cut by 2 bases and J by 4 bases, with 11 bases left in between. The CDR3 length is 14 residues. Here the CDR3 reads CASSQAWGGYGYTF. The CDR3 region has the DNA TGCGCCAGCAGTCAAGCGTGGGGAGGCTATGGCTACACCTTC.

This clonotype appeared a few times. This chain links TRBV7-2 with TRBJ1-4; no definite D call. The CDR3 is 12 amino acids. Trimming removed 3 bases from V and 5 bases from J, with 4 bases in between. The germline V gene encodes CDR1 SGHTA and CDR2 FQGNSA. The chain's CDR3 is CASSLKNEKLFF. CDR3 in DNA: TGTGCCAGCAGCTTGAAAAATGAAAAACTGTTTTTT.

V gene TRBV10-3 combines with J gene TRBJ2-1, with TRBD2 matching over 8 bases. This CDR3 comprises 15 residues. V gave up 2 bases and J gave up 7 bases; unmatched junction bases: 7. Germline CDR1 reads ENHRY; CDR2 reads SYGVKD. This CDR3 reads CAISEPGLGGNEQFF. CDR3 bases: TGTGCCATCAGTGAGCCGGGACTAGGCGGGAATGAGCAGTTCTTC.